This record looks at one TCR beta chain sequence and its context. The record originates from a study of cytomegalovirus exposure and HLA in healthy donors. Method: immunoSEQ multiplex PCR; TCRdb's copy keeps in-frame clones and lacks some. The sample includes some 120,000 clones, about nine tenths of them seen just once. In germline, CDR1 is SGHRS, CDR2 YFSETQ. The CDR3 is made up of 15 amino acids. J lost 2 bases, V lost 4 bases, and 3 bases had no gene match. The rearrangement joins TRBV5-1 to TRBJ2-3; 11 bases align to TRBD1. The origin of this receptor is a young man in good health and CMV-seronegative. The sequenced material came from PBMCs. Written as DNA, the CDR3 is TGCGCCAGCAGCCCGGGACAGGGGGACACAGATACGCAGTATTTT. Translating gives CASSPGQGDTDTQYF.